This TCR beta chain is from a study of blood T cell repertoires in COVID-19. Method: immunoSEQ multiplex PCR; TCRdb's copy keeps in-frame clones and lacks some. The table includes about half a million clones, about nine tenths detected once. The CDR3 runs 15 residues. V was pared by 6 bases and J by 0 bases, with 9 bases between. CDR1 and CDR2 from the germline V gene are LGHDT and YNNKEL (reference sequence). The cohort comprised adults aged about 18 to 100 years residing in around 25 US areas. In Cohort 3, a recovered donor had either two negative PCRs, clearance, or symptom resolution. The source material was PBMCs or T cells enriched from blood (not recorded which). The TCR sequence derives from an older woman who had recovered from COVID-19. The chain carries TRBV3-1 (or the pseudogene TRBV3-2) and TRBJ1-6, with no clear D. This CDR3 is CASRLLSSYNSPLHF. In DNA form, the CDR3 reads TGTGCCAGCAGATTACTGAGCTCCTATAATTCACCCCTCCACTTT.